The clone carrying this T cell receptor beta chain was observed a handful of times. What it recognizes is unknown. Just one base apart from a much larger clone, this may be a read error. Per germline, CDR1 MNHNS and CDR2 SASEGT. The CDR3 length is 18 residues. If no ophthalmopathy progression occurred within 18 months, Graves' hyperthyroidism was stable. Hyperthyroidism was newly diagnosed in patients aged 18 to 65 (duration under 2 months). Amplified TCR beta CDR3 regions derived from RNA transcripts. Using the HTBI primer set, a first-round RT-PCR was run on the TCR CDR3. One entry per CDR3 protein results from TCRdb running MiXCR on the multiplex PCR reads. The data contain 450,000 to 600,000 distinct CDR3 sequences, 12% to 15% of them singletons. The data originate from a study of T cells in Graves' hyperthyroidism and ophthalmopathy. Study-wide results and limits: Most thyroid clonotypes that were expanded above 0.001 also turned up in blood.

This receptor was taken from a middle-aged woman with Graves' hyperthyroidism. V and J are TRBV6-1 and TRBJ2-1; 13 bases agree with TRBD2. The sample was blood. The CDR3 DNA reads as TGTGCCAGCAGTGAAGCACTAGCGGGAGGGCTCGGGTACAATGTGCAGTTCTTC. Residues: CASSEALAGGLGYNVQFF.